These 30 T cell receptor beta chains came from one sample sequenced in a study of cytomegalovirus exposure and HLA in healthy donors. Primers included in the PCR were 60 Vbeta and 13 Jbeta primers. The assay was immunoSEQ multiplex PCR, and TCRdb's table has in-frame clones only and misses some. The sample yields some 120,000 clones, around 75% seen once. The sample was PBMCs. These receptors were collected from a woman aged 18-29 years in good health and CMV-seronegative.

This chain uses TRBV25-1 with TRBJ1-4; D might be TRBD1 (5 bases). V lost 3 bases to trimming and J lost 6 bases, with 14 bases between them. Germline values: CDR1 MGHDK, CDR2 SYGVNS. The length of the CDR3 is 15 residues. The DNA of the CDR3 is TGTGCCAGCAGTGACCTCCAGGGAATTGATGAAAAACTGTTTTTT. It translates to CASSDLQGIDEKLFF.

The chain recombines TRBV30 with TRBJ2-3; 10 bases fit TRBD2. CDR3 size: 13 residues. The germline V gene has CDR1 GTSNPN and CDR2 SVGIG (reference sequence). The V and J ends lost 3 bases and 3 bases, in that order; junction bases with no gene match: 0. The CDR3: CAWRAGGTDTQYF. The CDR3 DNA is TGTGCCTGGAGAGCGGGGGGGACAGATACGCAGTATTTT.

The genes are TRBV6-5 and TRBJ2-5, with D possibly TRBD1 on 5 matching bases. The J call could be wrong; TRBJ2-7 is a better fit for the DNA end. Germline V gene data show CDR1 as MNHEY and CDR2 as SVGAGI. This CDR3 comprises 16 residues. CDR3 sequence reads: CASSYSTQTVVYEQYF. For the CDR3, the DNA is TGTGCCAGCAGTTACTCAACCCAGACAGTCGTCTACGAGCAGTACTTC.

This clone has only one observation. In DNA, the CDR3 is TGTGCCAGCAGTTTGAGGCAGACGCTTAACACTGAAGCTTTCTTT. This sequence encodes CASSLRQTLNTEAFF. The chain couples TRBV28 to TRBJ1-1; no clear D. V was trimmed by 3 bases and J by 2 bases, leaving 13 bases between them. The CDR3 runs to 15 residues. Germline assignment: CDR1 MDHEN and CDR2 SYDVKM.

This chain joins TRBV7-9 and TRBJ2-5; 7 nucleotides line up with TRBD1. The last part of the DNA fits TRBJ2-7 better; the J call may be wrong. CDR3 length: 14 residues. Per the germline V gene, CDR1 is SEHNR and CDR2 is FQNEAQ (reference sequence). The CDR3, as DNA: TGTGCCAGCAGCCCGACAGGGTTAATCTACGAGCAGTACTTC. Residues: CASSPTGLIYEQYF.

This sequence joins TRBV5-1 and TRBJ1-1, with TRBD1 as a possible D gene (6 bases). The germline V gene encodes CDR1 SGHRS and CDR2 YFSETQ. Trimming pared 4 bases from V and 6 bases from J, leaving 16 bases between. The CDR3 sequence is 14 residues long. Here the CDR3 DNA reads TGCGCCAGCAGCCTTAGGGGGGAGGGGCCTGAAGCTTTCTTT. Translation: CASSLRGEGPEAFF.

The chain uses TRBV19 and TRBJ2-7; D is undetermined. Trimming left V 7 bases short and J 7 bases short, with 5 bases between. The germline CDR1 and CDR2 sequences are LNHDA and SQIVND (reference sequence). The CDR3 contains 9 residues. The CDR3 bases are TGTGCCAGTATAGAGGAGCAGTACTTC. Its translation is CASIEEQYF.

The V call is TRBV30, the J call TRBJ2-5, with TRBD2 matching over 15 bases. J lost 2 bases, V lost 8 bases, and 9 bases had no gene match. Looked up from germline, CDR1 is GTSNPN and CDR2 is SVGIG (reference sequence). The length of the CDR3 is 16 residues. The CDR3, as DNA: TGTGCCCGGACTAGCGGGGGGGGCTACGCGCAAGAGACCCAGTACTTC. This translates into CARTSGGGYAQETQYF.

The chain carries TRBV6-5 and TRBJ1-1; 9 bases are shared with TRBD1. The ends lost 5 bases at V and 1 base at J; junction bases unmatched: 5. Per the germline V gene, CDR1 is MNHEY and CDR2 is SVGAGI. The CDR3 consists of 15 residues. As DNA, the CDR3 is TGTGCCAGCAGTCGTGAGGACAGGGGGAACACTGAAGCTTTCTTT. Translated, it gives CASSREDRGNTEAFF.

The chain couples TRBV5-4 to TRBJ2-7, with TRBD2 matching 9 bases. The CDR3 covers 16 residues. The V gene's germline CDR1 is SGHNT and CDR2 YYREEE (reference sequence). V was clipped by 4 bases and J by 2 bases; unmatched bases: 10. Here the CDR3 reads CASSPGGSGGTYEQYF. DNA for the CDR3: TGTGCCAGCAGCCCGGGGGGTAGCGGGGGAACCTACGAGCAGTACTTC.

This rearrangement joins TRBV9 to TRBJ1-1; D ambiguous. V gave up 0 bases and J gave up 1 base, with 13 bases separating them. Germline assignment: CDR1 SGDLS and CDR2 YYNGEE. This CDR3 spans 16 amino acids. The CDR3 coding sequence is TGTGCCAGCAGCGTAGGCTGGCGGGCCACGAACACTGAAGCTTTCTTT. Translation gives CASSVGWRATNTEAFF.

The gene calls are TRBV7-8 and TRBJ1-1, with 10 bases identical to TRBD1. V was clipped by 1 base and J by 10 bases; unmatched bases: 6. The CDR3 sequence is 14 residues long. Germline CDR1 reads SGHVS; CDR2 reads FQNEAQ. For the CDR3, the DNA is TGTGCCAGCAGCTTAGGGGGACAGGGGTGGGGAGCTTTCTTT. Translating gives CASSLGGQGWGAFF.

The chain carries TRBV5-6 and TRBJ2-6; tentative D call: TRBD2 (7 bases). The CDR3 totals 17 residues. Trimming took 4 bases from V and 1 from J, leaving 15 bases between them. Germline CDR1 and CDR2: SGHDT and YYEEEE. The CDR3 is CASSPPGGASGANVLTF. In DNA form, the CDR3 reads TGTGCCAGCAGCCCTCCGGGGGGCGCATCTGGGGCCAACGTCCTGACTTTC. Complete variable domain (other parts from reference TRBV5-6 and TRBJ2-6): DAGVTQSPTHLIKTRGQQVTLRCSPKSGHDTVSWYQQALGQGPQFIFQYYEEEERQRGNFPDRFSGHQFPNYSSELNVNALLLGDSALYLCASSPPGGASGANVLTFGAGSRLTVL.

The chain uses TRBV5-1 and TRBJ2-7; D perhaps matches TRBD2 (6 bases). V lost 1 base, J lost 6 bases, and 20 bases lay in between. Germline V gives CDR1 SGHRS, CDR2 YFSETQ. This CDR3 region has 16 residues. The CDR3 is CASSLRDSPRPAEQYF. DNA of the CDR3: TGCGCCAGCAGCTTGAGGGACTCCCCCCGACCTGCCGAGCAGTACTTC.

This clone was observed a few times. The chain carries TRBV6-5 and TRBJ1-1; D not resolved. Germline loops: CDR1 MNHEY, CDR2 SVGAGI. The germline V and J ends were trimmed by 2 bases and 6 bases, with 10 bases remaining between them. The CDR3 covers 13 residues. DNA for the CDR3: TGTGCCAGCAGTTACAGCCCGTCGGCTGAAGCTTTCTTT. It is translated as CASSYSPSAEAFF.

The chain links TRBV29-1 to TRBJ2-5; 7 nucleotides align to TRBD2. Germline CDR1 is SQVTM and CDR2 is ANQGSEA. The CDR3 spans 14 residues. The ends lost 3 bases at V and 1 base at J; junction bases unmatched: 5. In nucleotides, the CDR3 is TGCAGCGTTGACGGCGGGGGAGGCCAAGAGACCCAGTACTTC. It yields the protein CSVDGGGGQETQYF.

Only a few counts were recorded for this clone. The genes are TRBV5-1 and TRBJ1-2; 8 positions agree with TRBD1. The V and J ends lost 1 base and 0 bases, in that order; junction bases with no gene match: 8. CDR1 and CDR2 from the germline V gene are SGHRS and YFSETQ. CDR3 length equals 17 residues. Written as DNA, the CDR3 is TGCGCCAGCAGCTTGCAAGGACAGGGTGATGCTAACTATGGCTACACCTTC. Its protein product is CASSLQGQGDANYGYTF.

This clone has more than one count but fewer than ten. The chain is built from TRBV6-1 and TRBJ1-6; D call uncertain. V lost 2 bases and J 4 bases, leaving 9 bases between the germline ends. This CDR3 has 15 residues. Per germline, CDR1 MNHNS and CDR2 SASEGT. The CDR3: CASSEQVAYNSPLHF. The CDR3 nucleotides are TGTGCCAGCAGTGAACAGGTGGCATATAATTCACCCCTCCACTTT.

The gene calls are TRBV13 and TRBJ1-4; D perhaps matches TRBD1 (5 bases). Between the trimmed V and J ends, which lost 4 bases and 3 bases, there was a span of 15 bases. Germline loops: CDR1 PRHDT, CDR2 FYEKMQ (reference sequence). The CDR3 sequence is 16 residues long. DNA for the CDR3: TGTGCCAGCAGCTCTAATGACAGCCCGTCTAATGAAAAACTGTTTTTT. Its protein product is CASSSNDSPSNEKLFF.

This chain joins TRBV10-3 and TRBJ1-1; D gene uncertain. Germline V gene data show CDR1 as ENHRY and CDR2 as SYGVKD. The CDR3 is 11 residues long. V was clipped by 0 bases and J by 10 bases, with 6 bases between them. The chain's CDR3 is CAISESRGAFF. The CDR3 nucleotides read TGTGCCATCAGTGAGTCGCGGGGAGCTTTCTTT.

The chain uses TRBV30 and TRBJ1-5; D is unclear. Germline V gives CDR1 GTSNPN, CDR2 SVGIG (reference sequence). The CDR3 extends over 13 amino acids. V was cut by 0 bases and J by 5 bases, with 8 bases left in between. The CDR3 protein is CAWSVREDQPQHF. The CDR3 DNA reads as TGTGCCTGGAGTGTAAGGGAGGATCAGCCCCAGCATTTT.

The chain couples TRBV6-5 to TRBJ1-1; D call uncertain. CDR3 length: 16 residues. CDR1 is MNHEY, CDR2 SVGAGI, per germline. With 0 bases removed from V and 1 base from J, the gap between germline ends came to 12 bases. In DNA, the CDR3 is TGTGCCAGCAGTTACTCTCTTGACACTGGGAACACTGAAGCTTTCTTT. Translation gives CASSYSLDTGNTEAFF.

This clone was seen repeatedly, ten times or more. The chain has TRBV5-6 and TRBJ1-2, with D hard to call. The ends were cut back, 3 bases at V and 8 bases at J, with 11 bases in the middle. Germline V CDR1 and CDR2: SGHDT, YYEEEE. CDR3 length equals 12 residues. CDR3 amino acids: CASSYGLLGYTF. DNA for the CDR3: TGTGCCAGCAGCTACGGTCTCCTGGGCTACACCTTC.

The chain has TRBV19 and TRBJ1-1, with unresolved D. The CDR3 spans 11 residues. The germline CDR1 and CDR2 sequences are LNHDA and SQIVND (reference sequence). With 4 bases removed from V and 7 bases from J, the gap between germline ends came to 7 bases. The CDR3 protein is CASSSRGEAFF. CDR3 nucleotides: TGTGCCAGTAGTAGTAGAGGTGAAGCTTTCTTT.

The chain uses TRBV5-1 and TRBJ2-3; 8 nucleotides line up with TRBD2. The CDR3 has 15 residues. Germline V gives CDR1 SGHRS, CDR2 YFSETQ. V lost 4 bases to trimming and J lost 1 base; unmatched junction nucleotides: 5. CDR3 coding DNA: TGCGCCAGCAGCAGTAGCGGGGCGGGCACAGATACGCAGTATTTT. Translation: CASSSSGAGTDTQYF.

J is TRBJ1-5 and V is TRBV10-2; D is possibly TRBD1 (6 bases). Trimming removed 6 bases at V and 3 bases at J, with 12 bases between. CDR1 and CDR2 (germline): WSHSY, SAAADI. There are 14 residues in the CDR3. CDR3 in amino acids: CASSQTGPNQPQHF. The CDR3 coding sequence is TGCGCCAGCAGCCAAACAGGGCCCAATCAGCCCCAGCATTTT.

The CDR3 loop is CAISESTDNQPQHF. As DNA, the CDR3 is TGTGCCATCAGTGAGTCGACAGACAATCAGCCCCAGCATTTT. The chain joins TRBV10-3 to TRBJ1-5; TRBD1 might be the D (5 bases). With 0 bases removed from V and 3 bases from J, the gap between germline ends came to 6 bases. The V gene's germline CDR1 is ENHRY and CDR2 SYGVKD. The CDR3 is 14 residues long.

The chain couples TRBV6-5 to TRBJ1-2; perhaps TRBD1 as D (5 bases). The germline V and J ends were trimmed by 4 bases and 4 bases, with 10 bases remaining between them. Germline V gene data show CDR1 as MNHEY and CDR2 as SVGAGI. CDR3 length equals 13 residues. The CDR3 region has the DNA TGTGCCAGCAGTTCTCCGGGGGGCTATGGCTACACCTTC. It codes for CASSSPGGYGYTF.

The rearrangement links TRBV7-8 to TRBJ2-5; 12 bases map to TRBD2. This CDR3 has 15 amino acids. The J segment lost 5 bases and the V segment lost 6 bases, leaving 7 bases of the junction unmatched. The germline V gene encodes CDR1 SGHVS and CDR2 FQNEAQ. In DNA form, the CDR3 reads TGTGCCAGCAGTCGACTAGCGGGGGAAGGTGAGACCCAGTACTTC. Encoded protein: CASSRLAGEGETQYF.

The genes are TRBV5-1 and TRBJ2-5; 9 bases align to TRBD1. V shed 1 base, J shed 5 bases, and the junction held 3 bases outside the gene matches. This CDR3 is 14 amino acids long. In germline, CDR1 is SGHRS, CDR2 YFSETQ. CDR3 sequence: CASSLTGGWETQYF. The CDR3 DNA reads as TGCGCCAGCAGCTTGACAGGGGGCTGGGAGACCCAGTACTTC.